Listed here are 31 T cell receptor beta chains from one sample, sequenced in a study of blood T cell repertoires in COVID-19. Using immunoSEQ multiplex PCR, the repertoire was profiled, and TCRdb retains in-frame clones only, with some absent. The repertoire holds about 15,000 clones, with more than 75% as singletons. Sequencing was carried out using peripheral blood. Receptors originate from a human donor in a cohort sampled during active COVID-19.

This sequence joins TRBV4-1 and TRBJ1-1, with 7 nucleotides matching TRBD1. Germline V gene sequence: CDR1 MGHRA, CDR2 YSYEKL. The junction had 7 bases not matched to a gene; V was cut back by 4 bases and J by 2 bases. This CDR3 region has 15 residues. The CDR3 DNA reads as TGCGCCAGCAGCCCTAGACAGGGTCGAAACACTGAAGCTTTCTTT. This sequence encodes CASSPRQGRNTEAFF.

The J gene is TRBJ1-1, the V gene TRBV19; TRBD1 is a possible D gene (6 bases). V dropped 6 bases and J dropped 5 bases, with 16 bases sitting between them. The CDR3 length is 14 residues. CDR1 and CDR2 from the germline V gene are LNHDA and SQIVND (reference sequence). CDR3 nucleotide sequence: TGTGCCAGTAGGACCGACAGGCCGGGGACTGAAGCTTTCTTT. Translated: CASRTDRPGTEAFF.

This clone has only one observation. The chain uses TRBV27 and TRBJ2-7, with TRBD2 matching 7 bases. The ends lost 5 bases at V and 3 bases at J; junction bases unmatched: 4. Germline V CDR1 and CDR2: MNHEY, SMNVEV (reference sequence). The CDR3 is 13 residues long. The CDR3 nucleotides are TGTGCCAGCAGTCCCCGGGACTACTACGAGCAGTACTTC. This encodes CASSPRDYYEQYF.

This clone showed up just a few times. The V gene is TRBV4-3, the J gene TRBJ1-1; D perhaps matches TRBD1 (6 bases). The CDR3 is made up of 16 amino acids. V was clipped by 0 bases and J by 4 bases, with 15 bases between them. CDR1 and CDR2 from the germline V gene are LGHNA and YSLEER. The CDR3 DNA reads TGCGCCAGCAGCCAAGATCGGGGGGCGGTGGGCACTGAAGCTTTCTTT. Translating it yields CASSQDRGAVGTEAFF.

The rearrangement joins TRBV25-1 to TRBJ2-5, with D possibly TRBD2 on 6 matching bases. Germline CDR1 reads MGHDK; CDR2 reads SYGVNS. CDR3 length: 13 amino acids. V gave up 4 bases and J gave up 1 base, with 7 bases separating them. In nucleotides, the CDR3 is TGTGCCAGCAGTGTACTAGCCCAAGAGACCCAGTACTTC. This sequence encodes CASSVLAQETQYF.

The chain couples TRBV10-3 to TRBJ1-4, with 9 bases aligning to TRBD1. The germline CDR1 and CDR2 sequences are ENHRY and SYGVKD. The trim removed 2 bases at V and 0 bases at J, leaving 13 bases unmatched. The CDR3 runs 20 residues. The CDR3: CAISEGGPGQGLATNEKLFF. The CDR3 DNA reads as TGTGCCATCAGTGAGGGGGGGCCGGGACAGGGCCTTGCAACTAATGAAAAACTGTTTTTT.

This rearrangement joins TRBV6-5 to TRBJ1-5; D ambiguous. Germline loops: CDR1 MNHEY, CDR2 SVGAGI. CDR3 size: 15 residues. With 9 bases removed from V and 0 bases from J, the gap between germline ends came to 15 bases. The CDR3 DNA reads TGTGCCAGTTCCTTTACAGTGTATAGCAATCAGCCCCAGCATTTT. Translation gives CASSFTVYSNQPQHF.

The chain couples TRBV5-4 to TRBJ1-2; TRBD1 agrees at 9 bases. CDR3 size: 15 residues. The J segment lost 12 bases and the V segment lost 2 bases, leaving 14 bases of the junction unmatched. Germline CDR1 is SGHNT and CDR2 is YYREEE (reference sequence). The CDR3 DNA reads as TGTGCCAGCAGCTTTTATATACAGGGGGCGCTCCCCGACACCTTC. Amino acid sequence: CASSFYIQGALPDTF.

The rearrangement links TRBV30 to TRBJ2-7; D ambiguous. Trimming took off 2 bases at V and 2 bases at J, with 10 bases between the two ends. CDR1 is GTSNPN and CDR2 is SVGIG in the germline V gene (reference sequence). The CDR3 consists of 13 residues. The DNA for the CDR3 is TGTGCCTGGAGTACATTACCCCCCTACGAGCAGTACTTC. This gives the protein CAWSTLPPYEQYF.

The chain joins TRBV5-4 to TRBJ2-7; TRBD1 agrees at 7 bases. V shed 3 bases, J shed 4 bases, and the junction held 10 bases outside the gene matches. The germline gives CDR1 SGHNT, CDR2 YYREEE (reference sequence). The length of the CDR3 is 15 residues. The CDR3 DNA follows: TGTGCCAGCAGCTATCCCGGACAGGATATTTACGAGCAGTACTTC. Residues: CASSYPGQDIYEQYF. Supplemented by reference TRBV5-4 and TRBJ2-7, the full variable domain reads ETGVTQSPTHLIKTRGQQVTLRCSSQSGHNTVSWYQQALGQGPQFIFQYYREEENGRGNFPPRFSGLQFPNYSSELNVNALELDDSALYLCASSYPGQDIYEQYFGPGTRLTVT.

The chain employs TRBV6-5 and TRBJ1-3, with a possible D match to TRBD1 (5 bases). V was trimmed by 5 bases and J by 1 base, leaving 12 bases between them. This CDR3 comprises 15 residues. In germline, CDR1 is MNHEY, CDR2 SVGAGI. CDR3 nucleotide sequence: TGTGCCAGCAGTCCAGCAGACAGTTCTGGAAACACCATATATTTT. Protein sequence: CASSPADSSGNTIYF.

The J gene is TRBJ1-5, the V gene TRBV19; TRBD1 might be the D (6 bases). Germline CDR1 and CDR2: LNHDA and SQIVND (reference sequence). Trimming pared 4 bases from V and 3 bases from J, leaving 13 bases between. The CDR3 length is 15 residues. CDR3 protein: CASSSYTGNNQPQHF. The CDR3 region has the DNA TGTGCCAGTAGTAGCTATACAGGGAACAATCAGCCCCAGCATTTT.

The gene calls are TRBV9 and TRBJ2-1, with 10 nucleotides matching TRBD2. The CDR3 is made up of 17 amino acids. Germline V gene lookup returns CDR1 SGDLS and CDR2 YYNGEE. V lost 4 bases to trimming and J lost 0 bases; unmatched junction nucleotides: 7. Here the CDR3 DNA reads TGTGCCAGCAGCCCCTACCTAGCGGGGGACTCCTACAATGAGCAGTTCTTC. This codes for CASSPYLAGDSYNEQFF.

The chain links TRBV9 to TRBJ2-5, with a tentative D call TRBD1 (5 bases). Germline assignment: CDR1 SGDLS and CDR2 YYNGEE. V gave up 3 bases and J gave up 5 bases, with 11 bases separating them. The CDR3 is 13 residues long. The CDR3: CASSARVGETQYF. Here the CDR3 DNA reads TGTGCCAGCAGCGCCAGGGTTGGGGAGACCCAGTACTTC.

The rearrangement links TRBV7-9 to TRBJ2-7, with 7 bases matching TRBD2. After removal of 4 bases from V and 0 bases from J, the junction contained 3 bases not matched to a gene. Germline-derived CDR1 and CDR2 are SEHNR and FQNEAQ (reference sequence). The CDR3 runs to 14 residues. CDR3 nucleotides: TGTGCCAGCAGCTCCAGCGGGATCTCCTACGAGCAGTACTTC. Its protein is CASSSSGISYEQYF.

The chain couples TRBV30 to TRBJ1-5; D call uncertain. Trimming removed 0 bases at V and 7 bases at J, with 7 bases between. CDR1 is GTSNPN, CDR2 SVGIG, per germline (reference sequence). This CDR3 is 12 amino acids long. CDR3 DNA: TGTGCCTGGAGTGTACACGGGCAGCCCCAGCATTTT. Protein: CAWSVHGQPQHF.

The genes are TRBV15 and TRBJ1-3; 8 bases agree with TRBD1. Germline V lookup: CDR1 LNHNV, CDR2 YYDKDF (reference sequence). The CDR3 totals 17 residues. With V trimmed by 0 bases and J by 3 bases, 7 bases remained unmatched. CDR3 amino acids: CATSRDSDRGIGNTIYF. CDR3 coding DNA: TGTGCCACCAGCAGAGATTCCGACAGGGGCATTGGAAACACCATATATTTT.

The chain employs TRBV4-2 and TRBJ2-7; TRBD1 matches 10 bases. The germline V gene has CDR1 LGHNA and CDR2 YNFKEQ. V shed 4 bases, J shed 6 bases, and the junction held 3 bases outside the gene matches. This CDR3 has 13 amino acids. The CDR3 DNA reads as TGTGCCAGCAGCCCGGGGACAGGGGCCGAGCAGTACTTC. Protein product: CASSPGTGAEQYF.

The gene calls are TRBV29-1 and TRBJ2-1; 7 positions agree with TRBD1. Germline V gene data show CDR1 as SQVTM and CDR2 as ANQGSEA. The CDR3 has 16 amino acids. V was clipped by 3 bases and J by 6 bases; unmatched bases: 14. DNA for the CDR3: TGCAGCGTTGATTCCCCTGTAAGGGGGCTGTCCAATGAGCAGTTCTTC. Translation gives CSVDSPVRGLSNEQFF.

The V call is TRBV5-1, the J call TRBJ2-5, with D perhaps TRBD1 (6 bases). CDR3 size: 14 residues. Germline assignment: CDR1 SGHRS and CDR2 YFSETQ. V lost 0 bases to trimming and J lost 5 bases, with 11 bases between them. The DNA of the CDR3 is TGCGCCAGCAGCTTGGGATGGGGGCAGGAGACCCAGTACTTC. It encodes CASSLGWGQETQYF.

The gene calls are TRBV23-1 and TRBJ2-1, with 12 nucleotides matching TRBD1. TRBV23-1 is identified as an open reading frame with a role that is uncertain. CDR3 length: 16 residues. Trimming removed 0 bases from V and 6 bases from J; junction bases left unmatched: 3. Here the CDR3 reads CASSQSGTGGANEQFF. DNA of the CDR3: TGCGCCAGCAGTCAATCGGGGACAGGGGGCGCCAATGAGCAGTTCTTC.

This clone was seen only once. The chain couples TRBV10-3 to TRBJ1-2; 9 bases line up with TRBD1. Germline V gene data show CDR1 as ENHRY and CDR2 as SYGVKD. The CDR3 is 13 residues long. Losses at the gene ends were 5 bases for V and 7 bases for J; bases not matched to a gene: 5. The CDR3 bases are TGTGCCATCAGTCGGACAGGGGAGGGTGGCTACACCTTC. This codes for CAISRTGEGGYTF.

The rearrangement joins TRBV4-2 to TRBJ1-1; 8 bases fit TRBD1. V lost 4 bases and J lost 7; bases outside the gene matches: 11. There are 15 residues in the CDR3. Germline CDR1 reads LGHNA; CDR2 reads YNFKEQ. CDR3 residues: CASSPLGQVMVEAFF. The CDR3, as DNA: TGTGCCAGCAGCCCCCTGGGACAGGTAATGGTTGAAGCTTTCTTT.

Written as DNA, the CDR3 is TGTGCCAGCAGTTTTTCCGCGGGAGGTGACAATGAGCAGTTCTTC. It codes for CASSFSAGGDNEQFF. The chain joins TRBV27 to TRBJ2-1; TRBD2 aligns across 8 bases. The CDR3 loop spans 15 amino acids. CDR1 is MNHEY, CDR2 SMNVEV, per germline (reference sequence). V lost 3 bases, J lost 5 bases, and 6 bases stayed unmatched.

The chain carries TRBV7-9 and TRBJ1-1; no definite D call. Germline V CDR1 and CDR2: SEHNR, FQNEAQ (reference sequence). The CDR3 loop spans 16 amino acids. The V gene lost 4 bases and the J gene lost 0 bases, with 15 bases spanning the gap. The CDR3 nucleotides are TGTGCCAGCAGCTCCTCTAAGACTAGTATGAACACTGAAGCTTTCTTT. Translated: CASSSSKTSMNTEAFF. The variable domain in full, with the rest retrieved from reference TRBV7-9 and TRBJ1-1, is DTGVSQNPRHKITKRGQNVTFRCDPISEHNRLYWYRQTLGQGPEFLTYFQNEAQLEKSRLLSDRFSAERPKGSFSTLEIQRTEQGDSAMYLCASSSSKTSMNTEAFFGQGTRLTVV.

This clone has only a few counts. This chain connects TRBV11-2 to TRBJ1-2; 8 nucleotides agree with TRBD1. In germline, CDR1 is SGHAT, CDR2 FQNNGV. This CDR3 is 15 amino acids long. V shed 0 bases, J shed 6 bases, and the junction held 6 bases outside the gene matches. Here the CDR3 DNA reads TGTGCCAGCAGCTTAGATGTCACAGGGGGGGATGGCTACACCTTC. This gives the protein CASSLDVTGGDGYTF.

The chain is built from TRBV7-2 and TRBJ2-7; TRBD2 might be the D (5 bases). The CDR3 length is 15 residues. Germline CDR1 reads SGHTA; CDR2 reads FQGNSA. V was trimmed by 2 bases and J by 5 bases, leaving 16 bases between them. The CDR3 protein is CASSLMGMAGNEQYF. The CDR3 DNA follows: TGTGCCAGCAGCTTAATGGGGATGGCCGGGAACGAGCAGTACTTC.

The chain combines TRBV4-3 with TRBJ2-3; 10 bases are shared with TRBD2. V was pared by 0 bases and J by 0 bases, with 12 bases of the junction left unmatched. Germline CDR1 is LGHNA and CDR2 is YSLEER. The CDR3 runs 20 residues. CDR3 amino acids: CASSQDPASGSIDSTDTQYF. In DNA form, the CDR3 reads TGCGCCAGCAGCCAAGATCCCGCTAGCGGGAGTATTGATAGCACAGATACGCAGTATTTT.

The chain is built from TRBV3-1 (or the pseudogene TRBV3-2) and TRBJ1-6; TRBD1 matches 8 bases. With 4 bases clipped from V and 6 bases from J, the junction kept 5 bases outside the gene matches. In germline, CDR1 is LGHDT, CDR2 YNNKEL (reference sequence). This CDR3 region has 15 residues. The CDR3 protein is CASSPRTGTNSPLHF. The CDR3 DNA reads TGTGCCAGCAGCCCCCGGACAGGGACTAATTCACCCCTCCACTTT.

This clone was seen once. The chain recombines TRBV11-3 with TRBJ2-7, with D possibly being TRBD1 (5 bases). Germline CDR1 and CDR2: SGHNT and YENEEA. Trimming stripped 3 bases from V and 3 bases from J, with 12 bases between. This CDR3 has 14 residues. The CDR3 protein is CASSFRRQLYEQYF. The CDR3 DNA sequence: TGTGCCAGCAGCTTTAGGAGACAGCTCTACGAGCAGTACTTC.

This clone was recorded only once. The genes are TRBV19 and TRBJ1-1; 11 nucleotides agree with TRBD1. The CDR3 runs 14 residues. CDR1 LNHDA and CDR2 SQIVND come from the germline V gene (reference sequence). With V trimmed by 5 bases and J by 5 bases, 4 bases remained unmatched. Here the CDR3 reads CASSADRGPTEAFF. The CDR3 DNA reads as TGTGCCAGTAGTGCGGACAGGGGGCCAACTGAAGCTTTCTTT.